The TCR beta chain under discussion was sequenced for a study of CD8 T cells in Susac syndrome. Sequencing targeted TCR beta in blood CD8+ and CD4+ T cells. The CD8+ and CD4+ T cells were isolated magnetically using a negative isolation approach, whereas the TEMRA cells were enriched by FACS. RNA totalling 0.5 to 1 ug underwent reverse transcription with random hexamers. Multiplex immunoSEQ PCR targeted 54 Vbeta and 13 Jbeta TCR beta segments. TCRdb re-analysed the immunoSEQ multiplex PCR reads in MiXCR, keeping a single row per CDR3 protein. The sample holds about 200,000 distinct CDR3 sequences, over 85% seen once. Trimming cost V 8 bases and J 2 bases, with 14 bases left between them. This CDR3 contains 14 residues. Germline loops: CDR1 LGHDT, CDR2 YNNKEL (reference sequence).

The specimen was CD4+ T cells from PBMCs. The rearrangement uses TRBV3-1 and TRBJ2-3, with D possibly being TRBD1 or TRBD2 (5 bases each). This receptor was identified in a human donor in good health. CDR3 sequence: CASQGRLNTDTQYF. The CDR3 nucleotides read TGTGCCAGCCAGGGACGGTTAAACACAGATACGCAGTATTTT.